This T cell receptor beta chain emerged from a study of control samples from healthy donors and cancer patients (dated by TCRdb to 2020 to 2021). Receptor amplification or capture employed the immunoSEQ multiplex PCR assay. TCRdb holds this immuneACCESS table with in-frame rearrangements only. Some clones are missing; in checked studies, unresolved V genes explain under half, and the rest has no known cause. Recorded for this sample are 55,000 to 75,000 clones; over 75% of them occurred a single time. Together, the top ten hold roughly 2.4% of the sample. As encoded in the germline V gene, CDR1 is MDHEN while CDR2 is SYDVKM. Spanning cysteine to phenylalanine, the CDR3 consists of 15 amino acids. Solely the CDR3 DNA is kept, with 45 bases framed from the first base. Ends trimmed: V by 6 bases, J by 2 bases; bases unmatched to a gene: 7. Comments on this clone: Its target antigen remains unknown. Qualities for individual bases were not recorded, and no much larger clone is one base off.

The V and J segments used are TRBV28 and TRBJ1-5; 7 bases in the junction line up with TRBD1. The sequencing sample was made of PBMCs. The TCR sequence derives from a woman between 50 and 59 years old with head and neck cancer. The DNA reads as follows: TGTGCCAGCAGGGATGACAGGGTGGGCAATCAGCCCCAGCATTTT. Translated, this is CASRDDRVGNQPQHF.